This T cell receptor beta chain was retrieved from a study of T cell responses to AZD1222 COVID-19 vaccine (dated by TCRdb to the early 2020s). Study-wide context: AZD1222 recipients whose second dose came at about 4 weeks and those whose second dose came at about 12 weeks were combined into one group, since spike-specific TCR depth and breadth did not differ between the two schedules. Trial participants were enrolled by age into 18-55, 56-69 and 70-plus year subgroups, with roughly 160, 29 and 62 TCR-sequenced participants respectively. A total of under 250 trial participants underwent TCR sequencing, of whom approximately 200 had received two doses of AZD1222 and 26 had received two doses of the MenACWY control vaccine.

The CDR3 regions of human TCRbeta chains were analyzed by immunosequencing. Under the source paper's analysis protocol: TCRs in the repertoires were matched against a reference library of SARS-CoV-2-specific TCRs that had been generated with the MIRA antigen-specificity platform. Breadth was defined as the fraction of unique TCRs that were SARS-CoV-2-associated. Depth was defined as the fraction of total T cells that were SARS-CoV-2-associated. Using the MIRA data, each spike-specific TCR was mapped to the spike region that the TCR reacts to and placed in a CD4 or CD8 class. Log10-transformed breadth and depth values were compared by one-way ANOVA with Sidak's multiple comparisons tests. The source is immuneACCESS, and TCRdb retained only in-frame sequences with V and J called. Part of the clones is not carried over; for the studies checked, unresolved V genes explain less than half of this, and the remainder is unexplained. V and J calls and clone size follow that table, whereas D and trimming were derived from the DNA. For this sample there are 110,000 to 150,000 clones; roughly nine tenths appear just once. The leading ten clones occupy under 2% of the sample.

Study-wide conclusions, independent of this receptor: In the small 56-69-year group, the increase in depth fell short of significance, most likely because of low power. Conclusions about previously exposed vaccinees are limited because only a handful of AZD1222 recipients were SARS-CoV-2 seropositive at baseline. The whole spike protein was spanned by vaccine-associated CD4 TCRs, and dominant responses were seen in regions 160-218 and 743-854. Participants were mostly white British, with more females than males. The authors suggested clonal diversity may have been underestimated. Epitopes outside the regions mutated in the B.1.351 and B.1.1.7 variants were reportedly recognized by nearly half of the unique spike-specific TCRs. After two AZD1222 doses, both the breadth and the depth of spike-specific TCRs were significantly higher than at day 0 and than in MenACWY recipients. Because no day 14 peak-response samples were available, the repertoires could be characterized only after the peak T cell response.

From the cysteine through the phenylalanine, the CDR3 covers 17 amino acids. Just the 51-base CDR3 DNA is kept, in frame starting at base 1. The germline V gene sets CDR1 to SGHRS and CDR2 to YFSETQ. After removal of 3 bases from V and 3 bases from J, the junction retains 13 bases not matched to a gene. The intended sense of this specimen's time point label: baseline before first vaccination. Vaccinee samples were obtained from the UK trials COV001 and COV002, which included a single-blind randomized controlled phase 2/3 trial of AZD1222 (ChAdOx1 nCoV-19) in healthy adults. Trial participant PBMC samples were collected at day 0 and day 28 after the second dose for TCRbeta chain sequencing. As to this clone: The specificity of this receptor is unknown. No per-base quality is available; no much larger clone lies one base away.

The clonotype originates from an adult in good health. The material sequenced was peripheral blood, taken on day 0 of AZD1222 vaccination. The V and J genes are TRBV5-1 and TRBJ2-3; TRBD2 agrees with 7 junctional bases. CDR3 region: CASSSLTQRDLTDTQYF. Read as DNA, the sequence is TGCGCCAGCAGCTCTCTTACCCAGCGGGACTTGACAGATACGCAGTATTTT.